What follows are 22 T cell receptor beta chains derived from one specimen sequenced in a study of CD8+CD57+ T cells in acquired aplastic anemia. Genomic DNA provided the template from which TCR beta VDJ and CDR3 profiles were obtained. One entry per CDR3 protein, called by TCRdb with MiXCR from the reads. Of about 160,000 distinct CDR3 sequences listed, around half are singletons. CD8+CD57+ cell expansion had been shown by flow cytometry in patients chosen for sequencing. Sequences were obtained from sorted CD4+, CD8+, or CD8+CD57+ T cells (not recorded which) from PBMCs. The receptor set was obtained from a human donor with aplastic anemia.

This clonotype turned up a few times. The chain couples TRBV11-2 to TRBJ1-5, with TRBD1 as a possible D gene (5 bases). This CDR3 contains 17 residues. The germline CDR1 and CDR2 sequences are SGHAT and FQNNGV. The V end lost 5 bases, the J end lost 2 bases, and 19 bases lay between the germline ends. The CDR3 nucleotides read TGTGCCAGCAGCCCTTTGAGTCGGGGGGAGGGCAATCAGCCCCAGCATTTT. It encodes CASSPLSRGEGNQPQHF.

This clonotype has at least ten counts. V and J are TRBV4-1 and TRBJ1-5; D is ambiguous. Germline V CDR1 and CDR2: MGHRA, YSYEKL. Trimming stripped 1 base from V and 2 bases from J, with 9 bases between. CDR3 length: 15 amino acids. This CDR3 reads CASSQATMGNQPQHF. CDR3 sequence (DNA): TGCGCCAGCAGCCAAGCTACGATGGGCAATCAGCCCCAGCATTTT.

The gene calls are TRBV28 and TRBJ1-4; D unclear. The V gene's germline CDR1 is MDHEN and CDR2 SYDVKM. The CDR3 consists of 14 residues. The V gene lost 5 bases and the J gene lost 6 bases, with 13 bases spanning the gap. The CDR3 reads CASSPAGRDEKLFF. In nucleotides, the CDR3 is TGTGCCAGCAGTCCGGCGGGAAGGGATGAAAAACTGTTTTTT.

This clonotype has at least ten counts. V gene TRBV20-1 combines with J gene TRBJ2-7; TRBD1 might be the D (6 bases). This CDR3 contains 15 residues. Germline lookup yields CDR1 DFQATT and CDR2 SNEGSKA (reference sequence). V lost 5 bases and J lost 3, with 20 bases in between. The CDR3 loop is CSAQRGQGYDYEQYF. Written as DNA, the CDR3 is TGCAGTGCTCAGAGAGGGCAGGGGTACGACTACGAGCAGTACTTC.

This rearrangement joins TRBV24-1 to TRBJ2-5; no clear D. CDR1 KGHDR and CDR2 SFDVKD come from the germline V gene. The V gene lost 2 bases and the J gene lost 1 base, with 7 bases spanning the gap. CDR3 length equals 14 residues. CDR3 region: CATSDSRPQETQYF. For the CDR3, the DNA is TGTGCCACCAGTGATTCAAGACCCCAAGAGACCCAGTACTTC.

This clonotype has ten or more counts. The chain carries TRBV10-3 and TRBJ2-2; 12 bases agree with TRBD1. The V and J ends lost 8 bases and 5 bases, in that order; junction bases with no gene match: 6. From germline, CDR1 is ENHRY and CDR2 SYGVKD. CDR3 length: 15 amino acids. For the CDR3, the DNA is TGTGCCATCGCGGGACAGGGGGCAGTGACCGGGGAGCTGTTTTTT. Its protein product is CAIAGQGAVTGELFF.

In its sample, this clonotype was seen a few times. A single base separates this from a much larger clone, so it may be a read error. The rearrangement uses TRBV7-2 and TRBJ1-2, with 11 bases matching TRBD1. The CDR3 runs 15 residues. Germline CDR1 reads SGHTA; CDR2 reads FQGNSA. V trimming: 5 bases; J trimming: 3 bases; junction bases outside the gene matches: 5. CDR3 in amino acids: CASSQDRGLDYGYTF. The CDR3 DNA reads TGTGCCAGCAGCCAGGACAGGGGGCTCGACTATGGCTACACCTTC.

Many counts were recorded for this clonotype. The V call is TRBV7-9, the J call TRBJ1-1; no reliable D call. V lost 5 bases to trimming and J lost 6 bases, with 13 bases between them. The CDR3 has 13 amino acids. The germline V gene encodes CDR1 SEHNR and CDR2 FQNEAQ (reference sequence). CDR3 in DNA: TGTGCCAGCAGCAACTCGGGTTTAGCTGAAGCTTTCTTT. Translating gives CASSNSGLAEAFF.

The chain recombines TRBV19 with TRBJ2-3; perhaps TRBD2 as D (5 bases). This CDR3 has 15 residues. Germline V gene data show CDR1 as LNHDA and CDR2 as SQIVND (reference sequence). The V end lost 3 bases, the J end lost 2 bases, and 12 bases lay between the germline ends. The CDR3 DNA reads as TGTGCCAGTAGTATCGTAGGACTGTACACAGATACGCAGTATTTT. Translated: CASSIVGLYTDTQYF.

This chain uses TRBV30 with TRBJ2-1, with TRBD1 matching 7 bases. The CDR3 has 13 amino acids. Unmatched junction bases numbered 10, after V lost 4 bases and J lost 10 bases. The V gene's germline CDR1 is GTSNPN and CDR2 SVGIG (reference sequence). CDR3: CAWNKDRVQEQFF. The CDR3 nucleotides are TGTGCCTGGAACAAAGACAGGGTCCAGGAGCAGTTCTTC. Looking up the rest from reference TRBV30 and TRBJ2-1 gives the full variable domain: SQTIHQWPATLVQPVGSPLSLECTVEGTSNPNLYWYRQAAGRGLQLLFYSVGIGQISSEVPQNLSASRPQDRQFILSSKKLLLSDSGFYLCAWNKDRVQEQFFGPGTRLTVL.

In regard to this clonotype: A much larger clone sits a single nucleotide away, making a read error possible. The chain recombines TRBV2 with TRBJ2-7; possibly TRBD1 or TRBD2 for D (5 bases each). Germline V gene data show CDR1 as SNHLY and CDR2 as FYNNEI. This CDR3 region has 12 residues. The CDR3 sequence: CASSYSRDEQCF. In DNA form, the CDR3 reads TGTGCCAGCAGTTACTCCAGGGACGAGCAGTGCTTC.

This clonotype showed up many times. This rearrangement joins TRBV24-1 to TRBJ2-1, with D perhaps matching TRBD1 (8 bases). The CDR3 spans 18 residues. The germline CDR1 and CDR2 sequences are KGHDR and SFDVKD. Deletions cut 4 bases from V and 8 bases from J, with 26 bases between. The CDR3 nucleotides read TGTGCCACCAGTGAGGGGGGTAAACCAGGGGGCGCGGGGGATGAGCAGTTCTTC. Translation gives CATSEGGKPGGAGDEQFF.

The chain carries TRBV7-9 and TRBJ1-1; D remains unclear. Germline V gene sequence: CDR1 SEHNR, CDR2 FQNEAQ (reference sequence). Trimming cost V 5 bases and J 7 bases, with 11 bases left between them. The CDR3 contains 12 residues. CDR3 residues: CASSEGRIEAFF. CDR3 bases: TGTGCCAGCAGCGAAGGGAGAATTGAAGCTTTCTTT.

The chain carries TRBV25-1 and TRBJ2-7; D gene uncertain. Trimming shortened V by 0 bases and J by 1 base, and 16 bases separated the two germline ends. There are 17 residues in the CDR3. Germline CDR1 is MGHDK and CDR2 is SYGVNS. The CDR3 nucleotides read TGTGCCAGCAGTGAATATCTGGGCGGATCACGTTCCTACGAGCAGTACTTC. This sequence encodes CASSEYLGGSRSYEQYF.

V gene TRBV9 combines with J gene TRBJ2-2; 9 positions agree with TRBD1. CDR3 size: 19 residues. V lost 3 bases, J lost 4 bases, and 16 bases stayed unmatched. Per the germline V gene, CDR1 is SGDLS and CDR2 is YYNGEE. CDR3 in amino acids: CASSARPVRDRVATGELFF. The CDR3, as DNA: TGTGCCAGCAGCGCCCGCCCTGTAAGGGACAGGGTAGCCACCGGGGAGCTGTTTTTT. Complete variable domain (other parts from reference TRBV9 and TRBJ2-2): DSGVTQTPKHLITATGQRVTLRCSPRSGDLSVYWYQQSLDQGLQFLIQYYNGEERAKGNILERFSAQQFPDLHSELNLSSLELGDSALYFCASSARPVRDRVATGELFFGEGSRLTVL.

The table lists this clonotype with a count of one. The V call is TRBV20-1, the J call TRBJ2-3; 7 bases are shared with TRBD2. The CDR3 runs to 16 residues. J was trimmed by 3 bases and V by 0 bases; bases with no gene match: 9. In germline, CDR1 is DFQATT, CDR2 SNEGSKA (reference sequence). The CDR3 sequence is CSARDLGRGGTDTQYF. The CDR3 nucleotides read TGCAGTGCTAGAGATCTGGGGAGGGGAGGGACAGATACGCAGTATTTT.

The J gene is TRBJ1-2, the V gene TRBV4-1; D unclear. Trimming cost V 0 bases and J 4 bases, with 6 bases left between them. CDR1 is MGHRA and CDR2 is YSYEKL in the germline V gene. The CDR3 sequence is 13 residues long. CDR3 region: CASSQEVGYGYTF. As DNA, the CDR3 is TGCGCCAGCAGCCAAGAGGTCGGCTATGGCTACACCTTC.

Worth noting for this clonotype: This may be a read error: a much more frequent sequence differs by one nucleotide. This chain links TRBV20-1 with TRBJ2-3; 10 bases agree with TRBD2. The germline V gene encodes CDR1 DFQATT and CDR2 SNEGSKA (reference sequence). Trimming cost V 0 bases and J 4 bases; bases outside gene matches: 16. CDR3 length equals 19 residues. In DNA, the CDR3 is TGCAGTGCTAGAGATTTGGGACCAGCGGGAGGGCCTGGGTCAGATACGCAGTATTTT. It encodes CSARDLGPAGGPGSDTQYF.

This clonotype was seen many times. The gene calls are TRBV19 and TRBJ2-2, with 7 bases that match TRBD2. With V trimmed by 4 bases and J by 1 base, 3 bases remained unmatched. The germline V gene encodes CDR1 LNHDA and CDR2 SQIVND (reference sequence). This CDR3 is built from 15 residues. CDR3 sequence reads: CASSKSSGNTGELFF. Here the CDR3 DNA reads TGTGCCAGTAGTAAGTCTAGCGGGAACACCGGGGAGCTGTTTTTT.

The V gene is TRBV10-1, the J gene TRBJ2-7; D might be TRBD1 (6 bases). Germline V gene lookup returns CDR1 WNHNN and CDR2 SYGVQD (reference sequence). Trimming cost V 3 bases and J 3 bases, with 15 bases left between them. The CDR3 contains 15 residues. In nucleotides, the CDR3 is TGCGCCAGCAGTGATGGGGGCTCGGCCAGCTACGAGCAGTACTTC. Translated, it gives CASSDGGSASYEQYF.

In the case of this clonotype: One junction end does not reproduce the germline sequence, and a read error may be involved. The chain joins TRBV10-1 to TRBJ1-2, with D maybe TRBD1 (6 bases). This CDR3 region has 14 residues. Per the germline V gene, CDR1 is WNHNN and CDR2 is SYGVQD (reference sequence). As DNA, the CDR3 is TGTGCCAGCAGTGAAGGGCAGGGGAGCTATGGCTACACCTTC. This translates into CASSEGQGSYGYTF.

As for this clonotype: This may be a read error: a much more frequent sequence differs by one nucleotide. This chain links TRBV5-8 with TRBJ1-4; no definite D call. Germline assignment: CDR1 SGHTS and CDR2 YDEGEE. The CDR3 is made up of 11 amino acids. The V gene lost 2 bases and the J gene lost 17 bases, with 13 bases spanning the gap. Here the CDR3 reads CASSFAGSGFF. The CDR3 DNA reads as TGTGCCAGCAGCTTCGCGGGGAGTGGTTTTTTT.